This T cell receptor (beta chain) was sequenced during a study of blood T cells in healthy people across ages. PCR was performed a second time for roughly 6 to 12 cycles using a sample-barcoded 5' primer and a J-beta primer mix. TCRdb reanalysed the 5' RACE reads using MiXCR and keeps one entry per CDR3 protein. The sample yields around 1,600,000 distinct CDR3 sequences, approximately 43% seen once. This CDR3 spans 15 amino acids. Germline trimming cut 6 bases from V and 5 bases from J; bases unmatched to any gene: 9. Germline values: CDR1 MNHEY, CDR2 SVGAGI. This sequence was found in a woman younger than 30 in good health. Sequenced: blood. V and J are TRBV6-5 and TRBJ2-2, with 7 bases lining up with TRBD2. In nucleotides, the CDR3 is TGTGCCAGCAGCAGCGGGGCGCGATGGACCGGGGAGCTGTTTTTT. Its protein is CASSSGARWTGELFF.